This TCR beta chain derives from a study of long-term antiretroviral therapy in people with HIV. Study-wide points: CDR3 lengths in HIV samples spanned a narrower range than controls. There were no data on ART adherence, viral resistance or therapy changes, a gap that limits inferences about post-ART repertoire changes. The repertoire was dominated at all time points by clones expanded before ART.

Survey-level resolution applied to immunoSEQ assay v3.0. Sequenced by immunoSEQ multiplex PCR; TCRdb stores in-frame clones only, minus some. The sample contains 20,000 to 30,000 clones, roughly 87% of which appear only once. There were no participants with HIV treated outside the United States. The CDR3 contains 14 residues. Trimming cost V 2 bases and J 6 bases; bases outside gene matches: 7. Per germline, CDR1 GTSNPN and CDR2 SVGIG (reference sequence). With regard to this clone: The antigen is undetermined.

This sample comprised unsorted PBMCs, obtained 1.8 years before starting antiretroviral therapy. The TCR sequence derives from a man aged 45-65 years with HIV. V and J are TRBV30 and TRBJ1-3, with 7 nucleotides matching TRBD1. The CDR3 loop is CAWSRQGGLNTIYF. The DNA of the CDR3 is TGTGCCTGGAGTAGACAGGGAGGGCTAAACACCATATATTTT. Looking up the rest from reference TRBV30 and TRBJ1-3 gives the full variable domain: SQTIHQWPATLVQPVGSPLSLECTVEGTSNPNLYWYRQAAGRGLQLLFYSVGIGQISSEVPQNLSASRPQDRQFILSSKKLLLSDSGFYLCAWSRQGGLNTIYFGEGSWLTVV.